The clone carrying this TCR beta chain was found a few times. What it recognizes is unknown. The data belong to a study of T cells in Graves' hyperthyroidism and ophthalmopathy. General study findings and limits: Clonotypes that were expanded in thyroid above 0.001 mostly appeared in blood too.

The CDR3 loop spans 16 amino acids. Germline V gives CDR1 MNHNS, CDR2 SASEGT. V dropped 2 bases and J dropped 5; count of bases not matched to a gene: 6. Amplification of TCR beta CDR3 regions was performed using RNA transcripts as template. The TCR CDR3 first-round RT-PCR relied on the HTBI primer set. TCRdb re-called the multiplex PCR reads with MiXCR, one entry per CDR3 protein. The sample yields about 590,000 distinct CDR3 sequences, 15% to 19% seen once. The clonotype comes from a woman in her twenties or thirties with Graves' hyperthyroidism. Sequencing input: blood. V usage is TRBV6-1 and J usage is TRBJ2-3; 11 nucleotides agree with TRBD2. The CDR3, as DNA: TGTGCCAGCAGTGAATTAGCGGGAGGGCCCATAGATACGCAGTATTTT. This translates into CASSELAGGPIDTQYF.